This TCR beta chain is drawn from a study of blood T cell repertoires in COVID-19. CDR3 size: 16 residues. The V and J ends lost 4 bases and 1 base, in that order; junction bases with no gene match: 9. CDR1 is SGHRS, CDR2 YFSETQ, per germline. One Seattle source followed patients from active infection through their disease course. Profiled with immunoSEQ multiplex PCR; TCRdb holds only in-frame clones, not every one. The table has more than 100,000 clones, around 91% seen once; the top ten hold more than 3%. V gene TRBV5-1 combines with J gene TRBJ2-3; 7 nucleotides align to TRBD1. The origin of this receptor is a woman aged 55-75 years with COVID-19, enrolled during active disease. The material sequenced was peripheral blood. The CDR3 DNA is TGCGCCAGCAGCCTCGGGACAGATTGGGGCACAGATACGCAGTATTTT. Its translation is CASSLGTDWGTDTQYF.